This T cell receptor (beta chain) emerged from a study of radiotherapy plus CTLA-4 blockade in lung cancer. TCRdb's copy holds only in-frame clones and misses some; the assay was immunoSEQ multiplex PCR. The table shows tens of thousands of clones, with roughly 75% occurring only once. The CDR3 covers 15 residues. V was cut by 4 bases and J by 3 bases, with 10 bases left in between. Germline V CDR1 and CDR2: SGHTA, FQGNSA. This material consisted of peripheral blood, taken from a patient treated with radiotherapy plus ipilimumab. The TCR comes from a human donor with non-small cell lung cancer who had a complete response to radiotherapy plus ipilimumab. The gene calls are TRBV7-2 and TRBJ2-6; D possibly uses TRBD1 or TRBD2 (5 bases each). For the CDR3, the DNA is TGTGCCAGCAGCTCCTCGGGGCTTGGGGCCAACGTCCTGACTTTC. It translates to CASSSSGLGANVLTF.